The next 18 T cell receptor beta chains were all read from a single sample in a study of cytomegalovirus exposure and HLA in healthy donors. 60 Vbeta and 13 Jbeta primers were used in PCR. Data came from immunoSEQ multiplex PCR; TCRdb stores just in-frame clones and leaves some out. The table gives some 200,000 clones; the top ten clones make up 0.74% of it. Sequenced input: PBMCs. The receptors stem from a boy younger than 18 in good health and CMV-seronegative.

This sequence joins TRBV5-4 and TRBJ1-1; D unclear. The germline gives CDR1 SGHNT, CDR2 YYREEE (reference sequence). Trimming took off 2 bases at V and 1 base at J, with 12 bases between the two ends. This CDR3 comprises 15 residues. The CDR3 DNA sequence: TGTGCCAGCAGCTTTGGAGTTTTGGGGAACACTGAAGCTTTCTTT. Its protein is CASSFGVLGNTEAFF.

The J gene is TRBJ2-7, the V gene TRBV28; D uncertain. CDR1 is MDHEN and CDR2 is SYDVKM in the germline V gene. The CDR3 consists of 12 residues. Trimming left V 5 bases short and J 5 bases short, with 10 bases between. The CDR3 coding sequence is TGTGCCAGCAGTCCTTACCGCGACGAGCAGTACTTC. Its translation is CASSPYRDEQYF.

V is TRBV7-8 and J is TRBJ2-1; 10 bases are a match to TRBD1. Trimming took 7 bases from V and 8 from J; bases not matched to a gene: 17. CDR3 size: 17 residues. Germline loops: CDR1 SGHVS, CDR2 FQNEAQ. CDR3 protein: CASTQSRLRDRGYEQFF. The CDR3 nucleotides are TGTGCCAGCACCCAGTCACGACTCCGGGACAGGGGCTATGAGCAGTTCTTC.

The rearrangement uses TRBV5-4 and TRBJ1-3; D gene unclear. Trimming removed 4 bases from V and 2 bases from J, with 16 bases in between. CDR3 length: 16 amino acids. Germline V gives CDR1 SGHNT, CDR2 YYREEE (reference sequence). The CDR3: CASSPTANDPGNTIYF. The CDR3 nucleotides are TGTGCCAGCAGCCCAACAGCTAATGATCCTGGAAACACCATATATTTT.

DNA for the CDR3: TGTGCCAGCAAACGTTCGGGGAGCTCCTACGAGCAGTACTTC. It is translated as CASKRSGSSYEQYF. The V and J genes are TRBV6-5 and TRBJ2-7, with D maybe TRBD2 (5 bases). This CDR3 has 14 amino acids. The V gene's germline CDR1 is MNHEY and CDR2 SVGAGI. Trimming removed 7 bases from V and 0 bases from J, with 13 bases in between.

The chain combines TRBV19 with TRBJ1-2, with TRBD1 matching over 9 bases. The CDR3 has 15 amino acids. Germline V lookup: CDR1 LNHDA, CDR2 SQIVND (reference sequence). V trimming: 4 bases; J trimming: 5 bases; junction bases outside the gene matches: 8. This CDR3 reads CASSNWGQGGYGYTF. The CDR3 nucleotides are TGTGCCAGTAGTAATTGGGGACAGGGCGGATATGGCTACACCTTC.

The chain uses TRBV5-1 and TRBJ2-3, with 11 positions matching TRBD2. CDR3 size: 16 residues. CDR1 is SGHRS, CDR2 YFSETQ, per germline. The J segment lost 1 base and the V segment lost 2 bases, leaving 3 bases of the junction unmatched. As DNA, the CDR3 is TGCGCCAGCAGCTTACAACTAGCGGGGGGCACAGATACGCAGTATTTT. Translation: CASSLQLAGGTDTQYF.

Here the CDR3 DNA reads TGTGCCAGCAGCTCCCGACTAGCGGGGGGCACAGATACGCAGTATTTT. Translated: CASSSRLAGGTDTQYF. The rearrangement uses TRBV9 and TRBJ2-3, with 12 positions matching TRBD2. This CDR3 has 16 residues. V was pared by 4 bases and J by 1 base, with 4 bases of the junction left unmatched. Germline CDR1 SGDLS, CDR2 YYNGEE.

The chain is built from TRBV9 and TRBJ2-2, with 7 nucleotides matching TRBD1. Trimming cost V 5 bases and J 0 bases; bases outside gene matches: 4. The CDR3 totals 15 residues. Per the germline V gene, CDR1 is SGDLS and CDR2 is YYNGEE. The CDR3 sequence is CASRETGTNTGELFF. DNA of the CDR3: TGTGCCAGCAGGGAGACAGGGACGAACACCGGGGAGCTGTTTTTT.

The chain couples TRBV2 to TRBJ1-1; D not certain. V lost 3 bases, J lost 1 base, and 9 bases lay in between. The CDR3 contains 14 residues. CDR1 is SNHLY and CDR2 is FYNNEI in the germline V gene. The CDR3 loop reads CASSDELRNTEAFF. In nucleotides, the CDR3 is TGTGCCAGCAGTGATGAGCTCCGGAACACTGAAGCTTTCTTT.

The genes are TRBV6-6 and TRBJ1-1; D unresolved. CDR1 and CDR2 (germline): MNHNY, SVGAGI (reference sequence). This CDR3 spans 15 amino acids. Trimming took off 0 bases at V and 1 base at J, with 9 bases between the two ends. CDR3 sequence reads: CASSYSRSSNTEAFF. The CDR3 bases are TGTGCCAGCAGTTACTCGAGGAGTTCGAACACTGAAGCTTTCTTT.

CDR3 in DNA: TGTGCCAGCAGCTTACACGGGGGGGTTTACAATGAGCAGTTCTTC. Protein sequence: CASSLHGGVYNEQFF. The genes are TRBV11-2 and TRBJ2-1, with TRBD2 matching over 8 bases. The CDR3 runs to 15 residues. V trimming: 2 bases; J trimming: 4 bases; junction bases outside the gene matches: 4. CDR1 SGHAT and CDR2 FQNNGV come from the germline V gene.

The chain has TRBV19 and TRBJ2-7; the match to TRBD1 covers 9 bases. Looked up from germline, CDR1 is LNHDA and CDR2 is SQIVND (reference sequence). After removal of 6 bases from V and 5 bases from J, the junction contained 5 bases not matched to a gene. This CDR3 has 13 residues. The CDR3: CASRGQGWDEQYF. CDR3 sequence (DNA): TGTGCCAGTAGGGGACAGGGTTGGGACGAGCAGTACTTC.

This chain links TRBV9 with TRBJ2-3; 8 nucleotides match TRBD1. Germline V gives CDR1 SGDLS, CDR2 YYNGEE. V lost 2 bases, J lost 4 bases, and 12 bases stayed unmatched. This CDR3 is 17 amino acids long. CDR3 nucleotides: TGTGCCAGCAGCGTCACCCCTCAGGGGGCGAGGTCAGATACGCAGTATTTT. It specifies CASSVTPQGARSDTQYF.

This chain connects TRBV4-1 to TRBJ1-1; 8 positions match TRBD1. The CDR3 extends over 15 amino acids. Germline V CDR1 and CDR2: MGHRA, YSYEKL. Trimming cost V 1 base and J 4 bases; bases outside gene matches: 5. The CDR3 region has the DNA TGCGCCAGCAGCCAAGCTGACAGGGGAGGCACTGAAGCTTTCTTT. Protein sequence: CASSQADRGGTEAFF.

The CDR3 reads CASSSPQGTYEQYF. The CDR3 DNA follows: TGCGCCAGCAGCTCACCACAGGGGACCTACGAGCAGTACTTC. V gene TRBV5-1 combines with J gene TRBJ2-7; 7 nucleotides agree with TRBD1. The germline gives CDR1 SGHRS, CDR2 YFSETQ. CDR3 length: 14 amino acids. The V gene end was trimmed by 3 bases and the J gene end by 2 bases; junction bases not matched to a gene: 5.

The chain couples TRBV4-1 to TRBJ2-5, with D maybe TRBD1 (5 bases). The CDR3 length is 15 residues. Between the trimmed V and J ends, which lost 4 bases and 0 bases, there was a span of 12 bases. Germline loops: CDR1 MGHRA, CDR2 YSYEKL. The CDR3 reads CASSLLGVNQETQYF. DNA for the CDR3: TGCGCCAGCAGCCTCCTAGGGGTGAACCAAGAGACCCAGTACTTC.

V is TRBV5-1 and J is TRBJ1-1; D not certain. Germline V gene data show CDR1 as SGHRS and CDR2 as YFSETQ. Trimming removed 5 bases from V and 0 bases from J, with 5 bases in between. CDR3 length: 12 amino acids. The CDR3 region is CASSTMNTEAFF. In DNA form, the CDR3 reads TGCGCCAGCAGTACAATGAACACTGAAGCTTTCTTT.